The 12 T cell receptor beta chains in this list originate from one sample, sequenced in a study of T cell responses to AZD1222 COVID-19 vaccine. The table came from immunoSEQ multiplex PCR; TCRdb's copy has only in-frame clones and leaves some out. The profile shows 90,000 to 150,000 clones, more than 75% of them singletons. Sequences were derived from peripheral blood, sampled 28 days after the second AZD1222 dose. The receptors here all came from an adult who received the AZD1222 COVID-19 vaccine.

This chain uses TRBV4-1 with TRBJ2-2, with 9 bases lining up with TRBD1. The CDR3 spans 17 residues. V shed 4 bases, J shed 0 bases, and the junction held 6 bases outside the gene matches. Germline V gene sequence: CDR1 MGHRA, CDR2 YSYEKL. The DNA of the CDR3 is TGCGCCAGCAGCCGGTTACAGGGGGCAGCGAACACCGGGGAGCTGTTTTTT. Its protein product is CASSRLQGAANTGELFF.

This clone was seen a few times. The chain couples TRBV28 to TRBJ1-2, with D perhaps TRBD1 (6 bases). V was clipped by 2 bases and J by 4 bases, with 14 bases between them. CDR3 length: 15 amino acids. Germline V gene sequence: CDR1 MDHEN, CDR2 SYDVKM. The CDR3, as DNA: TGTGCCAGCAGTTTAACAGGGAATTTTCGCTATGGCTACACCTTC. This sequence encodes CASSLTGNFRYGYTF.

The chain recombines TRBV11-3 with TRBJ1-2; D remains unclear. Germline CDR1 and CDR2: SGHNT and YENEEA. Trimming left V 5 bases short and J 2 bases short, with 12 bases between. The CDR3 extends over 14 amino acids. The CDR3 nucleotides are TGTGCCAGCAGCCTTGGCGCGGGAAACTATGGCTACACCTTC. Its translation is CASSLGAGNYGYTF.

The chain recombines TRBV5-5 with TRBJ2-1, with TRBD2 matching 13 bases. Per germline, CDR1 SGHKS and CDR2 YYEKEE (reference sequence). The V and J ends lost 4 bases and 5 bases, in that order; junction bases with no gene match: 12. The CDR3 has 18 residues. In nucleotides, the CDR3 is TGTGCCAGCAGCGTCGGTCAACTAGCGGGAGGGCAGGACAATGAGCAGTTCTTC. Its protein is CASSVGQLAGGQDNEQFF.

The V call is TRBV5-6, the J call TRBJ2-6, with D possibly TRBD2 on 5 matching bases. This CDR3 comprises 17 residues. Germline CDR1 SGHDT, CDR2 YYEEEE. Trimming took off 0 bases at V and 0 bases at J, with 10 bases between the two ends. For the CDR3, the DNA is TGTGCCAGCAGCTTGGCGGGGATGGACTCTGGGGCCAACGTCCTGACTTTC. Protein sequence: CASSLAGMDSGANVLTF.

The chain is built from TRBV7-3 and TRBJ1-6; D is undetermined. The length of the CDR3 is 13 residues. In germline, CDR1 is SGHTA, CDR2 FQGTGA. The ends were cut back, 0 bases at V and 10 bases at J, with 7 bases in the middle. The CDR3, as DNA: TGTGCCAGCAGCTTAACGTTAACCTCACCCCTCCACTTT. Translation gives CASSLTLTSPLHF. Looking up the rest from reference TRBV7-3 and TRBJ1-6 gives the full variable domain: GAGVSQTPSNKVTEKGKYVELRCDPISGHTALYWYRQSLGQGPEFLIYFQGTGAADDSGLPNDRFFAVRPEGSVSTLKIQRTERGDSAVYLCASSLTLTSPLHFGNGTRLTVT.

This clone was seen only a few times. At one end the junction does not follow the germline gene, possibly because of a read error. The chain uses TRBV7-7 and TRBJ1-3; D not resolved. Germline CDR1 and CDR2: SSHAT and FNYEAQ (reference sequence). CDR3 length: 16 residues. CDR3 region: CASSPGITIEGNTIYF. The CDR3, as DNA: TGTGCTAGCAGCCCCGGGATTACAATAGAGGGAAACACCATATATTTT. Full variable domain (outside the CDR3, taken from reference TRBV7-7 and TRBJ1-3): GAGVSQSPRYKVTKRGQDVTLRCDPISSHATLYWYQQALGQGPEFLTYFNYEAQPDKSGLPSDRFSAERPEGSISTLTIQRTEQRDSAMYRCASSPGITIEGNTIYFGEGSWLTVV.

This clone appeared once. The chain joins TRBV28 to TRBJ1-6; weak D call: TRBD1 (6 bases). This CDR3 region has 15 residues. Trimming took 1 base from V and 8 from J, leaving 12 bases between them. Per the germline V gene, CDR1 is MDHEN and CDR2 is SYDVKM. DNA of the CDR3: TGTGCCAGCAGTTTATTAACAGGGATTTATTCACCCCTCCACTTT. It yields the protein CASSLLTGIYSPLHF.

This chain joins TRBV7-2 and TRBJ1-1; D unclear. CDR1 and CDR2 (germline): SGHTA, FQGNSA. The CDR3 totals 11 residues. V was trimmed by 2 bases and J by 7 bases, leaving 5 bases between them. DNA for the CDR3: TGTGCCAGCAGCTTAACCGGTGAAGCTTTCTTT. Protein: CASSLTGEAFF. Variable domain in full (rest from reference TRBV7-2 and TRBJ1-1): GAGVSQSPSNKVTEKGKDVELRCDPISGHTALYWYRQSLGQGLEFLIYFQGNSAPDKSGLPSDRFSAERTGGSVSTLTIQRTQQEDSAVYLCASSLTGEAFFGQGTRLTVV.

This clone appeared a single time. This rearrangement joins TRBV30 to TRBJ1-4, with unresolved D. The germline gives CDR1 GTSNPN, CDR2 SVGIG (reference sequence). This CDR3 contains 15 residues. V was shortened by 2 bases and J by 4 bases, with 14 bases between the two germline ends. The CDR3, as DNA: TGTGCCTGGAGTAGGGCAGTTCGAATTAATGAAAAACTGTTTTTT. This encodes CAWSRAVRINEKLFF.

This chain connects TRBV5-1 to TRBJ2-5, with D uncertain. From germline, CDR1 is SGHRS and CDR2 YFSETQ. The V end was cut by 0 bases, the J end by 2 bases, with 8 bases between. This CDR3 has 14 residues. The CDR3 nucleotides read TGCGCCAGCAGCTTGGATGTCTGGCAAGAGACCCAGTACTTC. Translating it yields CASSLDVWQETQYF.

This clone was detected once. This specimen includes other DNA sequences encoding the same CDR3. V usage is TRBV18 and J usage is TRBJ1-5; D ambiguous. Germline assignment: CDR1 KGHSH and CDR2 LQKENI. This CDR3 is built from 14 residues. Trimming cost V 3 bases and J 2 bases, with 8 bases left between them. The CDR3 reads CASSPSGGNQPQHF. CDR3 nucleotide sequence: TGTGCCAGCTCACCCTCGGGTGGCAATCAGCCCCAGCATTTT.